The 10 T cell receptor beta chains below come from one sample, sequenced in a study of T cell responses to AZD1222 COVID-19 vaccine. Sequencing used immunoSEQ multiplex PCR; TCRdb keeps in-frame clones, though not all of them. The table has about 150,000 clones, approximately 92% seen once. The sequencing used peripheral blood, collected 28 days after the second AZD1222 dose. Every receptor here comes from an adult who received the AZD1222 COVID-19 vaccine.

CDR3 bases: TGTGCCAGCAGCCTATTTCGGGACAGGGGGACCCAGTACTTC. Protein sequence: CASSLFRDRGTQYF. The V gene is TRBV5-5, the J gene TRBJ2-5, with TRBD1 matching over 10 bases. This CDR3 has 14 residues. Germline V CDR1 and CDR2: SGHKS, YYEKEE (reference sequence). Germline trimming cut 4 bases from V and 7 bases from J; bases unmatched to any gene: 7. Looking up the rest from reference TRBV5-5 and TRBJ2-5 gives the full variable domain: DAGVTQSPTHLIKTRGQQVTLRCSPISGHKSVSWYQQVLGQGPQFIFQYYEKEERGRGNFPDRFSARQFPNYSSELNVNALLLGDSALYLCASSLFRDRGTQYFGPGTRLLVL.

V usage is TRBV24-1 and J usage is TRBJ2-3, with 8 bases that match TRBD1. V lost 5 bases to trimming and J lost 5 bases; unmatched junction nucleotides: 5. This CDR3 has 14 amino acids. Germline CDR1 KGHDR, CDR2 SFDVKD. The CDR3 bases are TGTGCCACCAGTGCGTCAGGGGGCATAGATACGCAGTATTTT. Its protein is CATSASGGIDTQYF.

This sequence joins TRBV10-3 and TRBJ1-1, with no clear D. V lost 5 bases, J lost 3 bases, and 7 bases lay in between. The CDR3 length is 12 residues. Per germline, CDR1 ENHRY and CDR2 SYGVKD. CDR3 protein: CAISRTDTEAFF. For the CDR3, the DNA is TGTGCCATCAGTCGTACCGACACTGAAGCTTTCTTT.

The chain is built from TRBV9 and TRBJ2-3; a possible D gene is TRBD2 (5 bases). Looked up from germline, CDR1 is SGDLS and CDR2 is YYNGEE. The CDR3 covers 15 residues. V lost 0 bases to trimming and J lost 4 bases, with 12 bases between them. In DNA form, the CDR3 reads TGTGCCAGCAGCGTAGGGACTCGCCGCGCAGATACGCAGTATTTT. It codes for CASSVGTRRADTQYF.

The gene calls are TRBV10-3 and TRBJ1-5; TRBD1 matches 9 bases. There are 15 residues in the CDR3. CDR1 ENHRY and CDR2 SYGVKD come from the germline V gene. Losses at the gene ends were 6 bases for V and 1 base for J; bases not matched to a gene: 4. Here the CDR3 reads CAISDDRGSNQPQHF. The DNA of the CDR3 is TGTGCCATCAGCGATGACAGGGGGAGCAATCAGCCCCAGCATTTT.

This chain links TRBV11-2 with TRBJ1-1, with 7 bases aligning to TRBD1. CDR1 SGHAT and CDR2 FQNNGV come from the germline V gene. The CDR3 contains 16 residues. V shed 2 bases and J 4 bases; nucleotides not matched to a gene: 10. Written as DNA, the CDR3 is TGTGCCAGCAGCTTAAGGAGGGAGGCAGGGGGCACTGAAGCTTTCTTT. Translating gives CASSLRREAGGTEAFF.

This chain joins TRBV5-4 and TRBJ2-1; 14 nucleotides agree with TRBD2. With V trimmed by 0 bases and J by 4 bases, 9 bases remained unmatched. CDR1 and CDR2 from the germline V gene are SGHNT and YYREEE (reference sequence). The CDR3 runs 19 residues. In nucleotides, the CDR3 is TGTGCCAGCAGCTTGGCCGACGGACTAGCGGGAGGCTTATACAATGAGCAGTTCTTC. It yields the protein CASSLADGLAGGLYNEQFF. Complete variable domain (other parts from reference TRBV5-4 and TRBJ2-1): ETGVTQSPTHLIKTRGQQVTLRCSSQSGHNTVSWYQQALGQGPQFIFQYYREEENGRGNFPPRFSGLQFPNYSSELNVNALELDDSALYLCASSLADGLAGGLYNEQFFGPGTRLTVL.

About this clone itself: A junction boundary mismatches the germline segment, possibly from a read error. The chain has TRBV5-1 and TRBJ2-3; D might be TRBD2 (6 bases). From germline, CDR1 is SGHRS and CDR2 YFSETQ. The CDR3 runs 15 residues. The CDR3 is CASSLSRETSGTQYF. As DNA, the CDR3 is TGCGCTAGCAGCTTGAGTCGGGAGACGTCTGGTACGCAGTATTTT.

CDR3 DNA sequence: TGCAGCGTTGAACTTGAGACAGATACGCAGTATTTT. Translation: CSVELETDTQYF. The rearrangement links TRBV29-1 to TRBJ2-3; D is ambiguous. The CDR3 covers 12 residues. CDR1 and CDR2 (germline): SQVTM, ANQGSEA. Trimming shortened V by 2 bases and J by 3 bases, and 6 bases separated the two germline ends.

V is TRBV9 and J is TRBJ2-1; unclear D gene. V gave up 4 bases and J gave up 0 bases, with 14 bases separating them. The CDR3 runs 16 residues. Germline CDR1 reads SGDLS; CDR2 reads YYNGEE. This chain's CDR3 is CASSNSGASSYNEQFF. The DNA for the CDR3 is TGTGCCAGCAGCAATAGTGGCGCCAGCTCCTACAATGAGCAGTTCTTC.